These T cell receptor beta chains were read from a single sample in a study of CD8+CD57+ T cells in acquired aplastic anemia. TCRdb reanalysed the reads using MiXCR and keeps one entry per CDR3 protein. The sample holds a few hundred thousand distinct CDR3 sequences, over 60% seen once. Sequenced input: sorted CD4+, CD8+, or CD8+CD57+ T cells (not recorded which) from PBMCs. The origin of the receptors is a human donor in good health. Both conserved end residues are part of each CDR3. D genes are given only for firm matches. Clone size is given for some rows only: seen once, a few or many times, or a class if the clone is expanded.

>TRBJ1-3|.|.|TRBV2
TGTGCCAGCAGCGTGGATGAGGGCTCTGGAAACACCATATATTTT
CASSVDEGSGNTIYF
>TRBJ1-2|many|.|TRBV6-4
TGTGCCAGCTGGGGGGGCTACACCTTC
CASWGGYTF
>TRBJ2-7|.|.|TRBV7-6
TGTGCCAGCAGCCAAATGGGAGTCGCCTACGAGCAGTACTTC
CASSQMGVAYEQYF
>TRBJ1-1|few|.|TRBV28
TGTGCCAGCAGTTTTGAGGGGAACACTGAAGCTTTCTTT
CASSFEGNTEAFF
>TRBJ2-3|few|.|TRBV7-2
TGTGCCAGCAGCTTAGCCGGAGCAGATACGCAGTATTTT
CASSLAGADTQYF
>TRBJ2-1|once|TRBD2|TRBV19
TGTGCCAGTAGGGATCAGACTAGCGGGTACAATGAGCAGTTCTTC
CASRDQTSGYNEQFF
>TRBJ2-3|.|TRBD1|TRBV5-1
TGCGCCAGCAGCTTGGAAGGCAGGGGGCCTAGGGATACGCAGTATTTT
CASSLEGRGPRDTQYF
>TRBJ1-6|few|.|TRBV6-6
TGTGCCAGCACGGGGAATTCACCCCTCCACTTT
CASTGNSPLHF
>TRBJ1-5|many|.|TRBV7-6
TGTGCCAGCGGGGAGCCCTCCGGGCCCCAGCATTTT
CASGEPSGPQHF
>TRBJ2-7|few|TRBD1|TRBV20-1
TGCAGTGCTGTCCGACAGGGGGCCTACGAGCAGTACTTC
CSAVRQGAYEQYF